The clone carrying this T cell receptor beta chain was observed once. This sample stems from a study of blood T cell repertoires in COVID-19. In the study overall: Collection of acute and convalescent COVID-19 samples took place in the United States, Italy and Spain. T cells, B-cell-depleted T cells, or PBMCs provided the cDNA or gDNA that served as material.

Under the authors' procedure: Amplifying reference gene primers gave estimates of nucleated cell counts. Profiling relied on immunoSEQ multiplex PCR, and the TCRdb table lists in-frame clones only, not all of them. The DNA was the basis for D and trimming; V, J and clone size are from that table. The profile shows approximately 75,000 clones, more than 65% of them singletons. The clonotype originates from a woman at least 80 years old with active or convalescent COVID-19. The sequencing input was peripheral blood.

CDR3 nucleotides: TGCAGCGTTGGGCAGGGGGGCACTGAAGCTTTCTTT. Encoded protein: CSVGQGGTEAFF. The V call is TRBV29-1, the J call TRBJ1-1; 7 bases match TRBD1. Germline CDR1 SQVTM, CDR2 ANQGSEA. Trimming removed 4 bases from V and 4 bases from J; junction bases left unmatched: 3. The CDR3 is made up of 12 amino acids. The entire variable domain, with the rest obtained from reference TRBV29-1 and TRBJ1-1, is as follows: SAVISQKPSRDICQRGTSLTIQCQVDSQVTMMFWYRQQPGQSLTLIATANQGSEATYESGFVIDKFPISRPNLTFSTLTVSNMSPEDSSIYLCSVGQGGTEAFFGQGTRLTVV.